The next 17 T cell receptor beta chains were all read from a single sample in a study of shared clonotypes between healthy human individuals. The assay was immunoSEQ multiplex PCR, and TCRdb's table has in-frame clones only and misses some. The sample has hundreds of thousands of clones, around 78% seen once. The sample comprised PBMCs. These receptors originate from a woman between 35 and 50 years old in good health. Some clones in this sample may be carry-over from other donors' samples.

This chain joins TRBV29-1 and TRBJ1-2; TRBD1 agrees at 7 bases. Germline CDR1 is SQVTM and CDR2 is ANQGSEA. The J segment lost 5 bases and the V segment lost 1 base, leaving 7 bases of the junction unmatched. The CDR3 totals 14 residues. The CDR3 bases are TGCAGCGTTGAAGGGGCAGGGGGTTCGTATGGCTACACCTTC. Translation gives CSVEGAGGSYGYTF.

J is TRBJ1-4 and V is TRBV5-1; the D is unclear. Germline CDR1 is SGHRS and CDR2 is YFSETQ. The CDR3 has 13 residues. V was clipped by 7 bases and J by 6 bases, with 13 bases between them. The CDR3 nucleotides are TGCGCCAGCGGCGCACGATCGGATGAAAAACTGTTTTTT. The encoded protein is CASGARSDEKLFF.

This chain links TRBV10-2 with TRBJ2-7; 13 bases are a match to TRBD2. The CDR3 runs to 15 residues. V lost 4 bases, J lost 4 bases, and 4 bases stayed unmatched. Germline CDR1 reads WSHSY; CDR2 reads SAAADI. CDR3: CASSGGLAGPYEQYF. For the CDR3, the DNA is TGCGCCAGCAGTGGGGGACTAGCGGGACCTTACGAGCAGTACTTC.

This clone was observed once. This sequence joins TRBV5-1 and TRBJ1-2; D is unresolved. V was cut by 7 bases and J by 4 bases, with 14 bases left in between. The CDR3 extends over 13 amino acids. Germline loops: CDR1 SGHRS, CDR2 YFSETQ. CDR3 in DNA: TGCGCCAGCGGTCCCTGGGTCGGCTATGGCTACACCTTC. It specifies CASGPWVGYGYTF.

The CDR3 sequence: CASSLDARNTEAFF. CDR3 nucleotide sequence: TGCGCCAGCAGCTTGGACGCGAGGAACACTGAAGCTTTCTTT. This sequence joins TRBV5-1 and TRBJ1-1; D is undetermined. In germline, CDR1 is SGHRS, CDR2 YFSETQ. CDR3 length: 14 amino acids. V was shortened by 0 bases and J by 1 base, with 7 bases between the two germline ends.

Note on this clone: The same CDR3 also results from other DNA sequences found in this sample. CDR3 in amino acids: CASSSGTANTEAFF. In DNA form, the CDR3 reads TGCGCCAGCAGCAGCGGGACAGCTAACACTGAAGCTTTCTTT. The chain couples TRBV5-1 to TRBJ1-1; 7 bases match TRBD1. The CDR3 consists of 14 residues. Per the germline V gene, CDR1 is SGHRS and CDR2 is YFSETQ. The J segment lost 2 bases and the V segment lost 4 bases, leaving 5 bases of the junction unmatched.

This chain links TRBV5-1 with TRBJ2-7; D possibly uses TRBD1 or TRBD2 (5 bases each). The CDR3 is 15 residues long. Trimming took off 0 bases at V and 0 bases at J, with 10 bases between the two ends. Per germline, CDR1 SGHRS and CDR2 YFSETQ. In nucleotides, the CDR3 is TGCGCCAGCAGCTTGGTTCCAGGGAGCTCCTACGAGCAGTACTTC. Amino acids: CASSLVPGSSYEQYF.

A word on this clone: It may be a read error: a sequence one base away is much more abundant. The chain couples TRBV7-2 to TRBJ1-5; no clear D gene. The V end was cut by 3 bases, the J end by 0 bases, with 0 bases between. The CDR3 has 12 amino acids. The germline CDR1 and CDR2 sequences are SGHTA and FQGNSA. CDR3 region: CASSFSNQPQHF. The DNA for the CDR3 is TGTGCCAGCAGCTTTAGCAATCAGCCCCAGCATTTT.

The V and J genes are TRBV30 and TRBJ2-2; D is perhaps TRBD2 (5 bases). The CDR3 has 13 amino acids. Trimming took 0 bases from V and 7 from J, leaving 9 bases between them. CDR1 and CDR2 (germline): GTSNPN, SVGIG (reference sequence). CDR3 protein: CAWSVNRDGELFF. DNA for the CDR3: TGTGCCTGGAGTGTAAACCGGGACGGGGAGCTGTTTTTT.

The chain employs TRBV28 and TRBJ1-4, with D tentatively TRBD1 (6 bases). Trimming took off 7 bases at V and 8 bases at J, with 11 bases between the two ends. Looked up from germline, CDR1 is MDHEN and CDR2 is SYDVKM. This CDR3 has 12 amino acids. The CDR3: CASTQGTEKLFF. DNA for the CDR3: TGTGCCAGCACCCAGGGGACGGAAAAACTGTTTTTT.

The chain combines TRBV7-8 with TRBJ1-1, with 8 nucleotides matching TRBD1. With 2 bases clipped from V and 1 base from J, the junction kept 12 bases outside the gene matches. Germline V CDR1 and CDR2: SGHVS, FQNEAQ. The CDR3 contains 18 residues. CDR3 loop: CASSLRLNRGTANTEAFF. DNA for the CDR3: TGTGCCAGCAGCTTAAGGTTGAACAGGGGGACTGCGAACACTGAAGCTTTCTTT.

The J gene is TRBJ2-7, the V gene TRBV10-3; D is unclear. Germline CDR1 is ENHRY and CDR2 is SYGVKD. Trimming cost V 4 bases and J 6 bases, with 7 bases left between them. This CDR3 has 11 amino acids. CDR3 in amino acids: CAISGMREQYF. The CDR3 DNA sequence: TGTGCCATCAGTGGGATGCGCGAGCAGTACTTC.

The rearrangement links TRBV6-5 to TRBJ2-1, with D perhaps assigned TRBD1 or TRBD2 (5 bases each). V was pared by 8 bases and J by 9 bases, with 20 bases between. The CDR3 loop spans 14 amino acids. CDR1 is MNHEY, CDR2 SVGAGI, per germline. The CDR3 region has the DNA TGTGCCAGCCGCAAAAGGGAAGGGACGAGTGAGCAGTTCTTC. Its protein is CASRKREGTSEQFF.

The chain is built from TRBV5-1 and TRBJ2-1, with 7 nucleotides matching TRBD2. The germline V gene encodes CDR1 SGHRS and CDR2 YFSETQ. The CDR3 consists of 17 residues. J gave up 0 bases and V 3 bases, and 9 bases lay outside the gene matches. The CDR3 bases are TGCGCCAGCAGCTACAGAGTAATAGCGGGCTCCTACAATGAGCAGTTCTTC. This translates into CASSYRVIAGSYNEQFF.

A remark on this clone: The same CDR3 also results from other DNA sequences found in this sample. The chain recombines TRBV5-1 with TRBJ2-3, with D possibly being TRBD2 (5 bases). CDR1 and CDR2 (germline): SGHRS, YFSETQ. The CDR3 extends over 13 amino acids. Trimming shortened V by 0 bases and J by 3 bases, and 5 bases separated the two germline ends. The CDR3 DNA reads as TGCGCCAGCAGCTTGGCGGGGACAGATACGCAGTATTTT. As protein: CASSLAGTDTQYF.

The CDR3: CASSTQGAPNTEAFF. CDR3 nucleotides: TGTGCCAGCAGCACACAGGGGGCTCCGAACACTGAAGCTTTCTTT. The chain employs TRBV7-2 and TRBJ1-1, with 9 bases that match TRBD1. This CDR3 is 15 amino acids long. The trim removed 5 bases at V and 1 base at J, leaving 5 bases unmatched. Germline CDR1 and CDR2: SGHTA and FQGNSA.

The chain combines TRBV9 with TRBJ2-7; 16 nucleotides line up with TRBD2. Germline CDR1 SGDLS, CDR2 YYNGEE. This CDR3 is 16 amino acids long. J was trimmed by 5 bases and V by 3 bases; bases with no gene match: 5. CDR3 sequence (DNA): TGTGCCAGCAGCGACGGGACTAGCGGGAGGGCCGACGAGCAGTACTTC. This sequence encodes CASSDGTSGRADEQYF.